This T cell receptor (beta chain) was sequenced during a study of T-cell memory formation after mild COVID-19 (dated by TCRdb to the early 2020s). The study in broad terms: TCR sequence clusters from the two donors were largely donor specific. T-cell clones expanding and contracting after mild COVID-19 in two donors were tracked by longitudinal TCRalpha and TCRbeta repertoire sequencing. The cohort comprised two young, previously healthy adult volunteers, one female and one male.

PBMCs were isolated by Ficoll-Paque density gradient centrifugation. From the cysteine up to the phenylalanine, the CDR3 has a length of 16 residues. Just CDR3 DNA is preserved here, 48 bases in frame from base 1. A distance of 20 bases separates the germline ends of V and J, which lose 4 bases and 7 bases respectively. CDR1 is given as SGHTA and CDR2 as FQGNSA, both from the germline V gene. General study outcomes and caveats: SARS-CoV-2 specificity was not confirmed for the second-wave clones peaking on day 37. From day 15 to 85, contracting clones showed balanced CD4/CD8 phenotypes, whereas a second wave of clones that expanded from day 15 to 37 leaned towards CD4+. Contracting CD4+ clones were located mainly in the CM and EM memory subsets, whereas CD8+ clones were found to be enriched in EMRA. The detection of some responding clones in pre-infection memory suggests that pre-existing cross-reactive memory T cells joined the SARS-CoV-2 response. The study covered only a couple of mild cases, and larger cohorts including severe cases with pre-infection samples were considered necessary.

This clonotype appeared a few times. Its antigen target is currently unknown. Per-nucleotide qualities are absent, and no much larger clonotype sits a single base away. Data came from an Illumina NovaSeq 6000. TCRalpha and TCRbeta cDNA libraries were built by 5'RACE with constant-segment primers, adding sample barcodes and unique molecular identifiers. Trizol reagent was used to extract RNA from every sample. Libraries were amplified in two PCR steps, with a second sample barcode and Illumina TruSeq adapters added in the second step. The libraries were sequenced on an Illumina NovaSeq using 2 x 150 bp paired-end reads. Per the source publication's procedure: With migec v1.2.7, reads were demultiplexed and then collapsed into UMI-guided consensus sequences. Using mixcr v2.1.11, UMI consensuses were aligned to TRA and TRB V and J templates and then assembled into clonotypes. Expanded or contracted clonotypes were those called significant by both edgeR and NoisET, with noise models trained on biological replicates. For edgeR calls, the cutoffs were a false discovery rate-adjusted p below 0.01 and a log2 fold-change threshold of 1. As an exploratory analysis of dynamics, max-normalized trajectories of the 1000 most abundant clonotypes were examined by PCA with hierarchical clustering. The CD4 or CD8 phenotype of responding clones was assigned using the separately sequenced CD4+ and CD8+ repertoires. In-frame beta chains were kept once TCRdb had trimmed the public reads at Q25 with fastp and called clones with MiXCR. CDR3 protein sequences are deduplicated, and each keeps its most common genes and DNA. The V and J calls reflect TCRdb's pipeline rather than the authors' work. The sample table holds about 260,000 distinct CDR3 sequences, of which over 15% were seen once. Around 21% of the sample is taken by the ten largest.

The chain is made from TRBV7-2 and TRBJ1-5, with TRBD1 tentatively as D gene (6 bases match). Material: PBMCs or a T cell subset sorted from them (not recorded which). The receptor was isolated from a man younger than 30 who had mild COVID-19 (a few samples of this study predate the infection). The sample titles of this study are shuffled in the database, so cell type and time point are left out; the donor was told from shared clones. The CDR3 has the sequence CASSSSRTALQQPQHF. The DNA sequence follows: TGTGCCAGCAGCTCATCGCGGACAGCCTTACAACAGCCCCAGCATTTT.